This TCR beta chain was identified during a study of vaccination and CD4 T cells after COVID-19. Overall study: The convalescents were made up of six males and four females, two of whom were Hispanic. Two-dose vaccination with either BNT162b2 or mRNA-1273 was given to participants.

This clonotype was seen a few times. The antigen remains undetermined. Cultured CD4+ T cell DNA underwent sequencing with the Oncomine TCR Beta short-read assay. The template was genomic DNA from cultured CD4+ T cells. TCRdb re-derived calls from the PCR reads in MiXCR, one entry per CDR3 protein. The repertoire consists of 18,000 or so distinct CDR3 sequences, with 44% occurring once and the leading ten covering roughly 16%. Time point meaning: late sampling 161 to 241 days after vaccination in a few convalescent patients. This sample's treatment: 10-day PBMC culture with coronavirus spike peptide pools or control peptides (ViraFEST assay). V dropped 6 bases and J dropped 7 bases, with 16 bases sitting between them. This CDR3 spans 14 amino acids. Germline CDR1 SNHLY, CDR2 FYNNEI.

The source of this sequence is a human donor who had recovered from COVID-19. The source material was CD4+ T cells from blood, cultured in vitro, sampled about 7 months after SARS-CoV-2 vaccination. V usage is TRBV2 and J usage is TRBJ1-5; no definite D call. CDR3 residues: CASRVEGVGQPQHF. The CDR3 DNA is TGTGCCAGCAGAGTAGAGGGTGTGGGGCAGCCCCAGCATTTT.